This section outlines one T cell receptor (beta chain) sequence together with its context. The sample is drawn from a study of beta chain features in type 1 diabetes. Every single donor gave one heparinised blood draw, and these averaged roughly 100 mL. CDR1 and CDR2 from the germline V gene are SGHDN and FVKESK. The CDR3 is 15 amino acids. Trimming took 2 bases from V and 6 from J, leaving 14 bases between them. Expressed TCRB transcripts were sequenced, since all the RNA that had been isolated was reverse transcribed. Profiled with immunoSEQ multiplex PCR; TCRdb holds only in-frame clones, not every one. This table holds hundreds of thousands of clones, roughly 16% found once.

The sample comprised naive CD4+ T cells from blood. The genes are TRBV14 and TRBJ2-4; a weak D match, TRBD1 (6 bases). This clonotype was obtained from a man aged 18 to 29 in good health. In nucleotides, the CDR3 is TGTGCCAGCAGCCAAAACCCCCAGGGGATAAACATTCAGTACTTC. Protein: CASSQNPQGINIQYF.